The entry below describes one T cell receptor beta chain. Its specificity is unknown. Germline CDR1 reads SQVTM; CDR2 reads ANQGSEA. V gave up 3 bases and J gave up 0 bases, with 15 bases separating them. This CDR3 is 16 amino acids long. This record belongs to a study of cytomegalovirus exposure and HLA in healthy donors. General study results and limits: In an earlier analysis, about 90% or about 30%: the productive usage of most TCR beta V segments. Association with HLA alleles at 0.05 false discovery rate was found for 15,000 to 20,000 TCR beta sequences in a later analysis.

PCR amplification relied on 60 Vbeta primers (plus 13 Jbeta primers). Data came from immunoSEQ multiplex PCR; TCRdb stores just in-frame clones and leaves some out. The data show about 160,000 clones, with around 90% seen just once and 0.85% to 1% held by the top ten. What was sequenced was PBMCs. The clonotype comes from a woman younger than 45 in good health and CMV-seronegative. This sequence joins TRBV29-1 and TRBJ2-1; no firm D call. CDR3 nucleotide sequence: TGCAGCGTTGACGACACCGGCCCCCGCTCCTACAATGAGCAGTTCTTC. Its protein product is CSVDDTGPRSYNEQFF.